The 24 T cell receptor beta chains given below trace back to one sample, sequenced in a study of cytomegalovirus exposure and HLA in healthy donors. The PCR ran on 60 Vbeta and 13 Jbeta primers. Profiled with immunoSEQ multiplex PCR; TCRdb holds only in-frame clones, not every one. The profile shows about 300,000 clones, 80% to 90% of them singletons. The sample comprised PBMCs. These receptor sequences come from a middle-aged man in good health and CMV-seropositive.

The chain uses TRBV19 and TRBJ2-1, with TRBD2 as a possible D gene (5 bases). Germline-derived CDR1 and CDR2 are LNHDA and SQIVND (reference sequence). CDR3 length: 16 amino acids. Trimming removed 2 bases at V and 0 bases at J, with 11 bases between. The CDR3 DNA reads TGTGCCAGTAGTATACTTCCGGGAAGCTCCTACAATGAGCAGTTCTTC. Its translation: CASSILPGSSYNEQFF.

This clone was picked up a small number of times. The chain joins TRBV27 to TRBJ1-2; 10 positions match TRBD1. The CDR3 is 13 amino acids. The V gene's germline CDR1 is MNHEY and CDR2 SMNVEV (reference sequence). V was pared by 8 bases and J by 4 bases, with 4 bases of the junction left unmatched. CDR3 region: CASGTGVRYGYTF. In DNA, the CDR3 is TGTGCCAGCGGGACAGGGGTCCGCTATGGCTACACCTTC.

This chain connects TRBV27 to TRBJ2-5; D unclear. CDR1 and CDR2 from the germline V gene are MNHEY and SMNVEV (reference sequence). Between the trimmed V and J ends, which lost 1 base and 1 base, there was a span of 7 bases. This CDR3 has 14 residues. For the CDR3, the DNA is TGTGCCAGCAGTTTATTTCCCCGCCAAGAGACCCAGTACTTC. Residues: CASSLFPRQETQYF.

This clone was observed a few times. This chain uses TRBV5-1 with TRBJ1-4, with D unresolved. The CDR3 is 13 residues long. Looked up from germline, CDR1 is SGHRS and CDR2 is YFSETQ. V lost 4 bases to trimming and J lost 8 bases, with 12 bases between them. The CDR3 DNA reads TGCGCCAGCAGCCCGCTGGGCGAGGAAAAACTGTTTTTT. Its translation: CASSPLGEEKLFF.

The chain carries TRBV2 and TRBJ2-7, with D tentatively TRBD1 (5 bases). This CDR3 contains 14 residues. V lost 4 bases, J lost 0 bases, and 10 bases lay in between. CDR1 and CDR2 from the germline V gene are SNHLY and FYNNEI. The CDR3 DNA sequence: TGTGCCAGCAGTGGGCGACAGACCTCCTACGAGCAGTACTTC. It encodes CASSGRQTSYEQYF. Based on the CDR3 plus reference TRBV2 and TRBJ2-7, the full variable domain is EPEVTQTPSHQVTQMGQEVILRCVPISNHLYFYWYRQILGQKVEFLVSFYNNEISEKSEIFDDQFSVERPDGSNFTLKIRSTKLEDSAMYFCASSGRQTSYEQYFGPGTRLTVT.

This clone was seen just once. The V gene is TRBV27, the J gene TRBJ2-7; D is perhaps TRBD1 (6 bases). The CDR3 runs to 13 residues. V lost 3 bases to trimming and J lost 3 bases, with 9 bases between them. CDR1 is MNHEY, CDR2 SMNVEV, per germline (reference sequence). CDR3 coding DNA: TGTGCCAGCAGTTTCAAGGACAGCTACGAGCAGTACTTC. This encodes CASSFKDSYEQYF.

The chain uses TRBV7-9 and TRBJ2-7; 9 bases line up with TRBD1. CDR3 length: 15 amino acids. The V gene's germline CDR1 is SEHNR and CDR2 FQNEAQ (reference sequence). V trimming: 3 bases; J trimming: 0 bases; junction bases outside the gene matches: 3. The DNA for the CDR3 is TGTGCCAGCAGCTTCCGGGACAGGGACTCCTACGAGCAGTACTTC. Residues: CASSFRDRDSYEQYF.

As DNA, the CDR3 is TGTGCCAGCACGATTGTGCTGGGCCCTTCCTACGAGCAGTACTTC. It is translated as CASTIVLGPSYEQYF. The rearrangement joins TRBV2 to TRBJ2-7; D gene uncertain. Per the germline V gene, CDR1 is SNHLY and CDR2 is FYNNEI. The CDR3 contains 15 residues. Trimming shortened V by 7 bases and J by 1 base, and 17 bases separated the two germline ends.

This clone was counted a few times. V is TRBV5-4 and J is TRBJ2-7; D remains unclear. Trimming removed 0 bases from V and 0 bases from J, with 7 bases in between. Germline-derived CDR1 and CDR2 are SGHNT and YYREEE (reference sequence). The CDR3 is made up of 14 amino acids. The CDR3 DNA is TGTGCCAGCAGCTTGGGACTGATCTCCTACGAGCAGTACTTC. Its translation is CASSLGLISYEQYF.

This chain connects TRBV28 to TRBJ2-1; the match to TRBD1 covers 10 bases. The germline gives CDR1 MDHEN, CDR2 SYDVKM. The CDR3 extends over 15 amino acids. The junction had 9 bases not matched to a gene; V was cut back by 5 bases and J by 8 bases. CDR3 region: CASSRSGTGAHEQFF. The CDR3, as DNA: TGTGCCAGCAGTCGATCCGGGACAGGGGCCCATGAGCAGTTCTTC.

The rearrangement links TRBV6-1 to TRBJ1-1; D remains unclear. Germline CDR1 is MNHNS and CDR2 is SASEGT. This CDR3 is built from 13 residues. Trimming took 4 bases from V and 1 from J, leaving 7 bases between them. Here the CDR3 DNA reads TGTGCCAGCAGTGTGGCGGCGAACACTGAAGCTTTCTTT. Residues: CASSVAANTEAFF.

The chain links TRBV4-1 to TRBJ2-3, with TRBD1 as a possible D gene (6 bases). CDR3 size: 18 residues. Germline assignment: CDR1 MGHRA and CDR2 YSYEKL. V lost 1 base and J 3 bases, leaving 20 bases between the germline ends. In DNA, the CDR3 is TGCGCCAGCAGCCAAGTTGTAAATCTAGGGGGTGGTACAGATACGCAGTATTTT. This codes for CASSQVVNLGGGTDTQYF.

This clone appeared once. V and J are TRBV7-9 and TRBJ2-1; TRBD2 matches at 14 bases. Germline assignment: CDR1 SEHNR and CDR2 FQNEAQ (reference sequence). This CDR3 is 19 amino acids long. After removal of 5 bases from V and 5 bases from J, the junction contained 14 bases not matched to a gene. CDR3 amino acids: CASSTRLAGGLFVNNEQFF. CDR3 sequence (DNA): TGTGCCAGCAGCACCCGACTAGCGGGAGGGCTATTTGTAAACAATGAGCAGTTCTTC.

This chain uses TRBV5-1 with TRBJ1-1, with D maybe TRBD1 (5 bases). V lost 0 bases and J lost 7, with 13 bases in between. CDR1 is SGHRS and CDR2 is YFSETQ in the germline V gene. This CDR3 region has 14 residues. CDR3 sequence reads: CASSLETARNEAFF. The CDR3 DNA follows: TGCGCCAGCAGCTTGGAGACAGCGCGAAATGAAGCTTTCTTT.

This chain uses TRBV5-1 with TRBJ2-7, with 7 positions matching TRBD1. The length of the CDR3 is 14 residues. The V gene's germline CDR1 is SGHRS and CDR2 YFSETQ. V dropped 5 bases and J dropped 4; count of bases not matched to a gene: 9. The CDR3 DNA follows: TGCGCCAGCAGGACCGCCGTACAGGGGTACGAGCAGTACTTC. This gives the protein CASRTAVQGYEQYF.

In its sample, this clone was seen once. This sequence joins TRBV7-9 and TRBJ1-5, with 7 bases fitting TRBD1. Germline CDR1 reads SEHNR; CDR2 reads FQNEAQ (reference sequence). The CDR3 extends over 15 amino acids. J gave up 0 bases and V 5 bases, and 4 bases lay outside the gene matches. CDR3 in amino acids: CASSIGGSSNQPQHF. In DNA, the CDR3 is TGTGCCAGCAGCATAGGGGGCAGTAGCAATCAGCCCCAGCATTTT.

The CDR3 region is CASSLVGIGGTDTQYF. The CDR3 bases are TGTGCCAGCAGCTTAGTCGGGATCGGCGGTACAGATACGCAGTATTTT. The V and J genes are TRBV7-2 and TRBJ2-3; possible D gene TRBD2, 5 bases. V lost 1 base, J lost 3 bases, and 14 bases lay in between. This CDR3 is built from 16 residues. In germline, CDR1 is SGHTA, CDR2 FQGNSA. Using reference TRBV7-2 and TRBJ2-3 for the parts outside the CDR3, the full variable domain is GAGVSQSPSNKVTEKGKDVELRCDPISGHTALYWYRQSLGQGLEFLIYFQGNSAPDKSGLPSDRFSAERTGGSVSTLTIQRTQQEDSAVYLCASSLVGIGGTDTQYFGPGTRLTVL.

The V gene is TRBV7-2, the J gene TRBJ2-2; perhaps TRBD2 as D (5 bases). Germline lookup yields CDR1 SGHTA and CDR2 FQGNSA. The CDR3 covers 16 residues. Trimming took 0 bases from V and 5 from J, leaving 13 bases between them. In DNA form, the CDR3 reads TGTGCCAGCAGCTTAGCGCAAGGGAGTAGGACCGGGGAGCTGTTTTTT. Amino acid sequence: CASSLAQGSRTGELFF. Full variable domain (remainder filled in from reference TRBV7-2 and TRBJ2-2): GAGVSQSPSNKVTEKGKDVELRCDPISGHTALYWYRQSLGQGLEFLIYFQGNSAPDKSGLPSDRFSAERTGGSVSTLTIQRTQQEDSAVYLCASSLAQGSRTGELFFGEGSRLTVL.

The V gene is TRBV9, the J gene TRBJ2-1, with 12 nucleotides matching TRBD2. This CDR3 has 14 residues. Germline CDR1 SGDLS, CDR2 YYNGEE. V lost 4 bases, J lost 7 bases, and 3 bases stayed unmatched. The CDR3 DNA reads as TGTGCCAGCAGCTTAACTAGCGGGAGGAATGAGCAGTTCTTC. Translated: CASSLTSGRNEQFF.

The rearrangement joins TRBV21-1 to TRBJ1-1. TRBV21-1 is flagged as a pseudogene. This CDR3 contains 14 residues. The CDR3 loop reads CASSKVARNTEAFF. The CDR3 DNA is TGTGCCAGCAGCAAAGTCGCTAGGAACACTGAAGCTTTCTTT.

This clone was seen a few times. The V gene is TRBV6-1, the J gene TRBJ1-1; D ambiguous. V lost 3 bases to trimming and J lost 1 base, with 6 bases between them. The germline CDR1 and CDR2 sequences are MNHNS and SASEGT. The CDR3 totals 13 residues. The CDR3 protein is CASSDQQNTEAFF. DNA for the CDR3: TGTGCCAGCAGTGATCAACAGAACACTGAAGCTTTCTTT.

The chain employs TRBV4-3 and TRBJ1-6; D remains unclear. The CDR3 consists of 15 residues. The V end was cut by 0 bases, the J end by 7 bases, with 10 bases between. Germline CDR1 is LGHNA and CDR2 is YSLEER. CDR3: CASSQEGSGNSPLHF. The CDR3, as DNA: TGCGCCAGCAGCCAAGAAGGCAGCGGGAATTCACCCCTCCACTTT.

The CDR3, as DNA: TGCAGCGTTCGACAGGGATACACTGAAGCTTTCTTT. Protein: CSVRQGYTEAFF. J is TRBJ1-1 and V is TRBV29-1; 7 positions match TRBD1. V trimming: 5 bases; J trimming: 3 bases; junction bases outside the gene matches: 3. Germline values: CDR1 SQVTM, CDR2 ANQGSEA. The CDR3 is made up of 12 amino acids.

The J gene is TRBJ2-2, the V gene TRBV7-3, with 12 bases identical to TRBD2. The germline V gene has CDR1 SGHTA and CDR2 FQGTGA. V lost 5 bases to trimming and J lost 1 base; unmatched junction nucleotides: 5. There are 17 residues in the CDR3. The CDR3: CASSPELAGGNTGELFF. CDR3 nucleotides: TGTGCCAGCAGCCCCGAACTAGCGGGAGGGAACACCGGGGAGCTGTTTTTT.